One sample yielded the 3 T cell receptor beta chains listed below, sequenced in a study of T cell changes during pregnancy in multiple sclerosis. Profiled with immunoSEQ multiplex PCR; TCRdb holds only in-frame clones, not every one. The data hold around 100,000 clones, with roughly 92% observed a single time. Material: peripheral blood, obtained after pregnancy. These receptors were obtained from a female donor with multiple sclerosis, enrolled in a pregnancy study.

V and J are TRBV6-1 and TRBJ2-2, with TRBD2 identical over 9 bases. V dropped 6 bases and J dropped 4; count of bases not matched to a gene: 6. This CDR3 comprises 15 residues. Per the germline V gene, CDR1 is MNHNS and CDR2 is SASEGT. The CDR3 here is CASSALAGITGELFF. DNA for the CDR3: TGTGCCAGCAGCGCGCTAGCGGGGATCACCGGGGAGCTGTTTTTT.

The J gene is TRBJ1-1, the V gene TRBV29-1; 10 bases are shared with TRBD1. Germline V gives CDR1 SQVTM, CDR2 ANQGSEA. The V segment lost 6 bases and the J segment 11 bases; nucleotides outside the gene matches: 9. This CDR3 comprises 12 residues. In DNA form, the CDR3 reads TGCAGCGTCCCCGGGACAGGGGAGAGGGCTTTCTTT. Translating it yields CSVPGTGERAFF.

The rearrangement uses TRBV6-6 and TRBJ1-2; D is ambiguous. The CDR3 has 12 amino acids. Germline values: CDR1 MNHNY, CDR2 SVGAGI (reference sequence). The V gene lost 10 bases and the J gene lost 1 base, with 10 bases spanning the gap. The CDR3 is CATRTGNYGYTF. Written as DNA, the CDR3 is TGTGCCACCAGGACGGGTAACTATGGCTACACCTTC.